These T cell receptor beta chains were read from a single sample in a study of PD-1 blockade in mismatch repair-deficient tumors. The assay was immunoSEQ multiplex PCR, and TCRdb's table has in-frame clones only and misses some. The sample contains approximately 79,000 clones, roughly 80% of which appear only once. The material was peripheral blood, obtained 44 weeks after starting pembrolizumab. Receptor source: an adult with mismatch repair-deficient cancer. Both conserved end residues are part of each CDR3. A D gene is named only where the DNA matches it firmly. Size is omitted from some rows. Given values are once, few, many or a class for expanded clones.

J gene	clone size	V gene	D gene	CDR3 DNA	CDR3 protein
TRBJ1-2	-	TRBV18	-	TGTGCCAGCTCACCACAATGGAATGAGAATGGCTACACCTTC	CASSPQWNENGYTF
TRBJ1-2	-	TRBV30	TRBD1	TGTGCCTGCACGGGACAGGTGCGGGTTGGCTACACCTTC	CACTGQVRVGYTF
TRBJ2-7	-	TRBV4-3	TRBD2	TGCGCCAGCAGCCAACTAGCGGGAAACGTTTACGAGCAGTACTTC	CASSQLAGNVYEQYF
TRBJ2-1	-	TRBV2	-	TGTGCCAGCAGTGAGGAGCGGAATACCCACAATGAGCAGTTCTTC	CASSEERNTHNEQFF
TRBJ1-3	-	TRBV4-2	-	TGTGCCAGCAGCCAAAACCTCCTAACAGGGAGTGGGAACACCATATATTTT	CASSQNLLTGSGNTIYF
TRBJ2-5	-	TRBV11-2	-	TGTGCCAGCAGTTCCGCGGCAGGATACACCCAGTACTTC	CASSSAAGYTQYF
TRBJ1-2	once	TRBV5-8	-	TGTGCCAGCAGCCGACCAACTTACGGCCACACCTTC	CASSRPTYGHTF
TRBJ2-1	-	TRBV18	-	TGTGCCAGCTCACACCTCAGCGACAGCTACAATGAGCAGTTCTTC	CASSHLSDSYNEQFF
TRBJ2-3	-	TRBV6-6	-	TGTGCCAGCTACAACAGCGGAGCCGGCACAGATACGCAGTATTTT	CASYNSGAGTDTQYF
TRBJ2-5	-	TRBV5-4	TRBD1	TGTGCCAGCAGCGACAGGGTCCAAGAGACCCAGTACTTC	CASSDRVQETQYF
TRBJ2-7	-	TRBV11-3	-	TGTGCCAGCAGCTTATCGGGCCCCCCCTACGTGCAGTACTTC	CASSLSGPPYVQYF
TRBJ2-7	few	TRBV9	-	TGTGCCAGCAGCGTCAGGGGGGCCGGCTACGAGCAGTACTTC	CASSVRGAGYEQYF
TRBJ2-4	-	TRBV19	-	TGTGCCAGTACCCTCTCAGGGGGGGCCAAAAACATTCAGTACTTC	CASTLSGGAKNIQYF
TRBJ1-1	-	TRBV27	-	TGTGCCAGCAAATTACTACTCGGCTCTGAAGCTTTCTTT	CASKLLLGSEAFF
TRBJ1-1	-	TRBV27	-	TGTGCCAGCAGTAGAGTTTTTAACACTGAAGCTTTCTTT	CASSRVFNTEAFF
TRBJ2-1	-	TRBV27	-	TGTGCCAGCAGTCGTAATCGTTGGGATGAGCAGTTCTTC	CASSRNRWDEQFF
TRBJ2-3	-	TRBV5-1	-	TGCGCCAGCAGCCTCACTACTACTAGCACAGATACGCAGTATTTT	CASSLTTTSTDTQYF
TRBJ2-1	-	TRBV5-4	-	TGTGCCTCCCGGCCCGGGACTGACGACAATGAGCAGTTCTTC	CASRPGTDDNEQFF
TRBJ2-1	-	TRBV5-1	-	TGCGCCAGCAGCTTGGAAGGGGACACCTACAATGAGCAGTTCTTC	CASSLEGDTYNEQFF
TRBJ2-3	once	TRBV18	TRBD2	TGTGCCAGCTCCCTGACTAGCGGGAGCACAGATACGCAGTATTTT	CASSLTSGSTDTQYF
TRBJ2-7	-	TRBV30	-	TGTGCCTGGACCCGGCGGGACAGAATTTACGAGCAGTACTTC	CAWTRRDRIYEQYF
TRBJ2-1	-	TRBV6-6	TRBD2	TGTGCCAGCAGTGCGACTAGCGGGAGTGGCAATGAGCAGTTCTTC	CASSATSGSGNEQFF
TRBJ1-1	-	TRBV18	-	TGTGCCAGCTCGGGGGGAGGGATCACTGAAGCTTTCTTT	CASSGGGITEAFF
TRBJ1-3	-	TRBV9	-	TGTGCCAGCAGCGTACGGACAGACCCTGGAAACACCATATATTTT	CASSVRTDPGNTIYF
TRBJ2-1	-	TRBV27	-	TGTGCCAGCAGTCCAGGACAGTTCGCCTACAATGAGCAGTTCTTC	CASSPGQFAYNEQFF
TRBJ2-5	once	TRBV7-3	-	TGTGCCAGCAGCAAGGACAGAACTCAAGAGACCCAGTACTTC	CASSKDRTQETQYF
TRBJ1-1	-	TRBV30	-	TGTGCCTGGAGTGGCGGGGTAGGAGACACTGAAGCTTTCTTT	CAWSGGVGDTEAFF
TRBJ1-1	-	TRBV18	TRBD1	TGTGCCAGCTCACCCGACAGGGGCACTGAAGCTTTCTTT	CASSPDRGTEAFF
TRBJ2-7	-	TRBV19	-	TGTGCCAGTAGTACCTCCCCCTCCGAGCAGTACTTC	CASSTSPSEQYF
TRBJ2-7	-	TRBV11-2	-	TGTGCCAGCGGATTTCTCCGGCGGCCGCCTGACGAGCAGTACTTC	CASGFLRRPPDEQYF
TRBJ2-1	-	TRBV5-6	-	TGTGCCAGCAGCTTGGTTAGCTCCTACAATGAGCAGTTCTTC	CASSLVSSYNEQFF
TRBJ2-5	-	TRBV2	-	TGTGCCAGCAGTGAGGTTCGAGAGACCCAGTACTTC	CASSEVRETQYF
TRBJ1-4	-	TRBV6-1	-	TGTGCCAGCAGCCCCCGAGGGGGAACTAATGAAAAACTGTTTTTT	CASSPRGGTNEKLFF
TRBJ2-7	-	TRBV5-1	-	TGCGCCAGCAGCTGGGGCGATTACTACGAGCAGTACTTC	CASSWGDYYEQYF
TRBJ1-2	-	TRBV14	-	TGTGCCAGCAGCCAAGGACAGGCTCTCAACTATGGCTACACCTTC	CASSQGQALNYGYTF
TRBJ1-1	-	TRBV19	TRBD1	TGTGCCAGTAAAAGAGGAGAGGGGGCGATAGCCACTGAAGCTTTCTTT	CASKRGEGAIATEAFF
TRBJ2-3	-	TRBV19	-	TGTGCCACCCTGGGAGCTAGCGCAACCACAGATACGCAGTATTTT	CATLGASATTDTQYF
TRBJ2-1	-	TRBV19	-	TGTGCCAGTAATAGGGGGTTGGGGACCTACAATGAGCAGTTCTTC	CASNRGLGTYNEQFF
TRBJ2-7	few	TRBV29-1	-	TGCAGCGTTGCGGGACGCGAGCAGTACTTC	CSVAGREQYF
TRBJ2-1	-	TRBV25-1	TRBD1	TGTGCCAGCAGTCCGCGACAGGGGGCGGTCTACAATGAGCAGTTCTTC	CASSPRQGAVYNEQFF
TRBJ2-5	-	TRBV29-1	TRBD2	TGCAGCGTAGGACTAGCGGGAGGGTCGGAGACCCAGTACTTC	CSVGLAGGSETQYF
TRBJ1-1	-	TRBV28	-	TGTGCCAGCAGTTTCGGGCGCTACACTGAAGCTTTCTTT	CASSFGRYTEAFF
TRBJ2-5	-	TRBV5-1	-	TGCGCCAGCAGCCGACAAGGGACCAACACGGGAGAGACCCAGTACTTC	CASSRQGTNTGETQYF
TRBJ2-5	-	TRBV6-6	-	TGTGCCAGCAGTTACTCGTTCGGGGGCGGGCAGACCCAGTACTTC	CASSYSFGGGQTQYF
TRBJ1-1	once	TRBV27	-	TGTGCCAGCGGTCGATCGACAGTGATGAACACTGAAGCTTTCTTT	CASGRSTVMNTEAFF